These 23 T cell receptor beta chains originate from one sample sequenced in a study of blood T cells in healthy people across ages. A sample-barcoded 5' primer and a J-beta primer mix were used in a second PCR of roughly 6 to 12 cycles. TCRdb re-derived calls from the 5' RACE reads in MiXCR, one entry per CDR3 protein. The sample holds roughly 800,000 distinct CDR3 sequences, about a quarter seen once. The same data also contributed to another study, on T cells of mothers and their children.

The sequencing input was blood. The receptor source for this set is a boy younger than 18 in good health.

This clonotype occurred a few times. The J gene is TRBJ2-2, the V gene TRBV5-1, with TRBD1 identical over 8 bases. V lost 7 bases and J lost 3; bases outside the gene matches: 11. In germline, CDR1 is SGHRS, CDR2 YFSETQ. This CDR3 is 16 amino acids long. CDR3 region: CASGWTGYPDTGELFF. In nucleotides, the CDR3 is TGCGCCAGCGGCTGGACAGGGTATCCCGACACCGGGGAGCTGTTTTTT.

The chain couples TRBV20-1 to TRBJ1-4; D uncertain. From germline, CDR1 is DFQATT and CDR2 SNEGSKA (reference sequence). V was cut by 0 bases and J by 2 bases, with 10 bases left in between. CDR3 size: 15 residues. The CDR3 DNA is TGCAGTGCTAGAGAAGTACCGGGGACTAATGAAAAACTGTTTTTT. It encodes CSAREVPGTNEKLFF.

J is TRBJ2-1 and V is TRBV7-2, with 14 nucleotides matching TRBD2. Germline V gives CDR1 SGHTA, CDR2 FQGNSA. The V gene end was trimmed by 7 bases and the J gene end by 9 bases; junction bases not matched to a gene: 8. The CDR3 has 15 amino acids. This chain's CDR3 is CASTRTSGGPGEQFF. In DNA, the CDR3 is TGTGCCAGCACCAGGACTAGCGGGGGGCCGGGTGAGCAGTTCTTC.

V is TRBV29-1 and J is TRBJ2-5; perhaps TRBD2 as D (6 bases). The DNA end favors TRBJ2-1, so the J call may be wrong. Germline V gives CDR1 SQVTM, CDR2 ANQGSEA. The CDR3 has 14 residues. CDR3 in DNA: TGCAGCGTCACTTCTAGCGCGGTTGTCAATGAGCAGTTCTTC. Protein: CSVTSSAVVNEQFF.

This sequence joins TRBV28 and TRBJ1-4; maybe TRBD1 (5 bases). This CDR3 comprises 16 residues. Per germline, CDR1 MDHEN and CDR2 SYDVKM. V dropped 5 bases and J dropped 3 bases, with 16 bases sitting between them. DNA for the CDR3: TGTGCCAGCAGTCTAGCCAGGGCGGGTGCTAATGAAAAACTGTTTTTT. This gives the protein CASSLARAGANEKLFF.

This chain's CDR3 is CASSWGDEETQYF. CDR3 nucleotide sequence: TGTGCCAGCAGCTGGGGGGACGAAGAGACCCAGTACTTC. The chain combines TRBV12-3 or TRBV12-4 with TRBJ2-5; possible D gene TRBD2, 6 bases. Trimming shortened V by 6 bases and J by 3 bases, and 11 bases separated the two germline ends. This CDR3 region has 13 residues.

Only one count was recorded for this clonotype. The chain carries TRBV6-1 and TRBJ2-3; 9 bases fit TRBD2. There are 18 residues in the CDR3. The V segment lost 6 bases and the J segment 1 base; nucleotides outside the gene matches: 14. Germline CDR1 reads MNHNS; CDR2 reads SASEGT. Here the CDR3 reads CASRAASGAGPGTDTQYF. The CDR3 coding sequence is TGTGCCAGCAGGGCTGCTAGCGGGGCGGGGCCCGGCACAGATACGCAGTATTTT.

A few counts support this clonotype. The junction and the germline gene differ at one end; a read error may be behind it. The chain carries TRBV6-6 and TRBJ2-5, with D possibly matching TRBD1 (6 bases). The CDR3 contains 14 residues. Germline-derived CDR1 and CDR2 are MNHNY and SVGAGI (reference sequence). CDR3 DNA: TGTGCCGGCAGGTCCGGGACAACGCAAGAGACCCAGCACTTC. It encodes CAGRSGTTQETQHF.

The rearrangement uses TRBV5-1 and TRBJ2-3; 11 bases line up with TRBD2. There are 14 residues in the CDR3. The V and J ends lost 4 bases and 4 bases, in that order; junction bases with no gene match: 2. Germline CDR1 and CDR2: SGHRS and YFSETQ. The CDR3 spells CASSKLAGADTQYF. In DNA, the CDR3 is TGCGCCAGCAGCAAACTAGCGGGGGCAGATACGCAGTATTTT.

The chain carries TRBV11-2 and TRBJ1-6, with D unresolved. The germline CDR1 and CDR2 sequences are SGHAT and FQNNGV. The CDR3 loop spans 16 amino acids. V dropped 1 base and J dropped 14 bases, with 21 bases sitting between them. CDR3 loop: CASSLGSFRPLISLHF. The CDR3 DNA reads as TGTGCCAGCAGCTTAGGATCCTTCAGACCCCTAATATCCCTCCACTTT.

Comment on this clonotype: One end of the junction fails to match germline, which may point to a read error. The V gene is TRBV29-1, the J gene TRBJ2-5; D is ambiguous. This CDR3 is built from 13 residues. Germline V gene sequence: CDR1 SQVTM, CDR2 ANQGSEA. The CDR3 here is CSVGRRLQEAQYF. The DNA of the CDR3 is TGCAGCGTTGGGCGGCGACTTCAAGAGGCCCAGTACTTC.

V is TRBV6-5 and J is TRBJ1-1; 11 bases map to TRBD1. The CDR3 sequence is 13 residues long. Germline V gene lookup returns CDR1 MNHEY and CDR2 SVGAGI. Trimming cost V 4 bases and J 10 bases; bases outside gene matches: 5. CDR3 amino acids: CASSLDRGHGAFF. The CDR3 region has the DNA TGTGCCAGCAGTTTGGACAGGGGGCACGGAGCTTTCTTT.

This chain links TRBV12-3 or TRBV12-4 with TRBJ1-2, with D perhaps matching TRBD1 (6 bases). This CDR3 has 14 amino acids. V was shortened by 2 bases and J by 5 bases, with 12 bases between the two germline ends. CDR3 coding DNA: TGTGCCAGCAGTTTAAGGGGGGGCGGTTATGGCTACACCTTC. Residues: CASSLRGGGYGYTF.

The chain uses TRBV5-1 and TRBJ1-4; D unclear. The CDR3 contains 16 residues. Trimming shortened V by 4 bases and J by 3 bases, and 16 bases separated the two germline ends. CDR1 is SGHRS and CDR2 is YFSETQ in the germline V gene. The CDR3 protein is CASSLSGGEANEKLFF. CDR3 DNA: TGCGCCAGCAGCCTTTCGGGTGGGGAAGCTAATGAAAAACTGTTTTTT.

The V gene is TRBV20-1, the J gene TRBJ2-5; 10 bases agree with TRBD2. This CDR3 region has 12 residues. V was pared by 8 bases and J by 2 bases, with 2 bases of the junction left unmatched. The germline gives CDR1 DFQATT, CDR2 SNEGSKA (reference sequence). The CDR3 region is CSSAGGQETQYF. DNA of the CDR3: TGCAGTTCAGCGGGGGGGCAAGAGACCCAGTACTTC.

The chain couples TRBV6-6 to TRBJ2-1; 12 bases match TRBD1. This CDR3 is 14 amino acids long. The V gene's germline CDR1 is MNHNY and CDR2 SVGAGI (reference sequence). The ends lost 5 bases at V and 8 bases at J; junction bases unmatched: 4. The CDR3 region has the DNA TGTGCCAGCAGTCCAGGGACAGGGGGCTATGAGCAGTTCTTC. This encodes CASSPGTGGYEQFF.

The chain employs TRBV9 and TRBJ2-5; D is ambiguous. Gene TRBJ2-7 matches the end of the DNA better, so the J call may be wrong. The CDR3 spans 15 residues. Germline CDR1 is SGDLS and CDR2 is YYNGEE. The CDR3 coding sequence is TGTGCCAGCAGCCCCCAAGGGCAGGCCTCCTACGAGCAGTACTTC. Translating gives CASSPQGQASYEQYF.

This clonotype turned up a few times. V usage is TRBV4-1 and J usage is TRBJ2-1; tentatively, D is TRBD1 (8 bases). Germline lookup yields CDR1 MGHRA and CDR2 YSYEKL. The CDR3 consists of 15 residues. V was trimmed by 5 bases and J by 5 bases, leaving 16 bases between them. CDR3: CASSTRQGRDNEQFF. CDR3 nucleotide sequence: TGCGCCAGCAGCACCCGACAGGGGAGGGACAATGAGCAGTTCTTC.

This chain connects TRBV29-1 to TRBJ1-5, with TRBD1 matching over 8 bases. The CDR3 loop spans 14 amino acids. V shed 3 bases and J 2 bases; nucleotides not matched to a gene: 3. CDR1 SQVTM and CDR2 ANQGSEA come from the germline V gene. In nucleotides, the CDR3 is TGCAGCGTTGAGGAGACAGGGGGCAATCAGCCCCAGCATTTT. Its translation is CSVEETGGNQPQHF. Using reference TRBV29-1 and TRBJ1-5 for the parts outside the CDR3, the full variable domain is SAVISQKPSRDICQRGTSLTIQCQVDSQVTMMFWYRQQPGQSLTLIATANQGSEATYESGFVIDKFPISRPNLTFSTLTVSNMSPEDSSIYLCSVEETGGNQPQHFGDGTRLSIL.

This clonotype was observed a few times. V gene TRBV7-2 combines with J gene TRBJ1-2; TRBD1 might be the D (5 bases). Germline V lookup: CDR1 SGHTA, CDR2 FQGNSA. This CDR3 has 14 amino acids. Deletions cut 2 bases from V and 4 bases from J, with 11 bases between. The CDR3 coding sequence is TGTGCCAGCAGCTTATGGGGGGGGAGCTATGGCTACACCTTC. It translates to CASSLWGGSYGYTF. The full variable domain, completed using reference TRBV7-2 and TRBJ1-2, is GAGVSQSPSNKVTEKGKDVELRCDPISGHTALYWYRQSLGQGLEFLIYFQGNSAPDKSGLPSDRFSAERTGGSVSTLTIQRTQQEDSAVYLCASSLWGGSYGYTFGSGTRLTVV.

The CDR3 nucleotides read TGCAGTGCTATACAGGGGGCAAACTACGAGCAGTACTTC. Protein product: CSAIQGANYEQYF. V is TRBV20-1 and J is TRBJ2-7, with 9 bases matching TRBD1. The CDR3 consists of 13 residues. Germline trimming cut 4 bases from V and 3 bases from J; bases unmatched to any gene: 4. In germline, CDR1 is DFQATT, CDR2 SNEGSKA (reference sequence).

This clonotype has only a few counts. The genes are TRBV9 and TRBJ2-7; 8 bases fit TRBD2. Germline trimming cut 4 bases from V and 5 bases from J; bases unmatched to any gene: 11. In germline, CDR1 is SGDLS, CDR2 YYNGEE. The CDR3 is 15 residues long. The chain's CDR3 is CASSLAQAGDHEQYF. CDR3 sequence (DNA): TGTGCCAGCAGCCTGGCGCAAGCGGGGGACCACGAGCAGTACTTC.

In this sample, this clonotype turned up a few times. This chain joins TRBV5-1 and TRBJ2-1; D uncertain. This CDR3 comprises 13 residues. Germline values: CDR1 SGHRS, CDR2 YFSETQ. V dropped 0 bases and J dropped 5 bases, with 6 bases sitting between them. The DNA for the CDR3 is TGCGCCAGCAGCTTGGCCAGGAACAATGAGCAGTTCTTC. Amino acid sequence: CASSLARNNEQFF.